These T cell receptor beta chains were read from a single sample in a study of a mutant IDH1 vaccine in newly diagnosed glioma. TCRdb's copy holds only in-frame clones and misses some; the assay was immunoSEQ multiplex PCR. The table includes nearly 70,000 clones, 79% detected once. This material consisted of PBMCs, taken from a glioma patient treated with radiotherapy, temozolomide or both. Receptor source: a man in his fifties with glioma. The CDR3 runs from the conserved cysteine through the conserved F or W. Each record gives: V gene, CDR3 length, clone size, D gene, J gene, CDR3 protein, CDR3 DNA. D genes are given only for firm matches. Expanded clones get a size class; other rows say once, few or many, or leave the size out.

>TRBV6-5|14|NA|NA|TRBJ2-1
CASSRRARGNEQFF
TGTGCCAGCAGTCGAAGGGCTCGGGGCAATGAGCAGTTCTTC
>TRBV11-2|12|NA|NA|TRBJ1-3
CASSFSGNTIYF
TGTGCCAGCAGCTTTTCGGGAAACACCATATATTTT
>TRBV28|14|NA|NA|TRBJ2-3
CASSLMTRSDTQYF
TGTGCCAGCAGTTTAATGACTAGATCAGATACGCAGTATTTT
>TRBV5-3|15|NA|NA|TRBJ2-7
CARSLCREITYEQYF
TGTGCCAGAAGCTTGTGCCGGGAGATCACCTACGAGCAGTACTTC
>TRBV6-5|15|NA|TRBD1|TRBJ2-3
CASSRQGATPDTQYF
TGTGCCAGCAGCAGACAGGGCGCGACACCAGATACGCAGTATTTT
>TRBV19|13|NA|NA|TRBJ2-3
CASKVGNTDTQYF
TGTGCCAGTAAAGTTGGGAACACAGATACGCAGTATTTT
>TRBV5-6|15|NA|NA|TRBJ1-5
CASSLNWRGNQPQHF
TGTGCCAGCAGCCTAAACTGGAGAGGCAATCAGCCCCAGCATTTT
>TRBV6-6|13|NA|NA|TRBJ2-2
CASSDRGTGELFF
TGTGCCAGCAGTGACAGAGGTACCGGGGAGCTGTTTTTT
>TRBV9|17|NA|NA|TRBJ2-1
CASSVEAGSSSYNEQFF
TGTGCCAGCAGCGTAGAGGCGGGGTCCTCCTCCTACAATGAGCAGTTCTTC
>TRBV19|12|NA|NA|TRBJ1-3
CASTHVRNTIYF
TGTGCCAGTACCCACGTGAGAAACACCATATATTTT
>TRBV7-8|15|NA|TRBD1|TRBJ1-5
CASSFGTGGNQPQHF
TGTGCCAGCAGCTTTGGGACAGGGGGCAATCAGCCCCAGCATTTT
>TRBV5-1|15|NA|NA|TRBJ2-7
CASSRDRPDTYEQYF
TGCGCCAGCAGCCGTGACAGGCCCGATACCTACGAGCAGTACTTC
>TRBV9|13|NA|NA|TRBJ2-2
CASSVARGGELFF
TGTGCCAGCAGCGTAGCCCGGGGCGGGGAGCTGTTTTTT
>TRBV19|18|NA|NA|TRBJ1-1
CASGGVGVRLLVGSEAFF
TGTGCCAGTGGTGGTGTCGGGGTCAGGTTACTGGTTGGGTCTGAAGCTTTCTTT
>TRBV18|13|NA|NA|TRBJ1-2
CASSPQGEKGYTF
TGTGCCAGCTCACCACAGGGGGAGAAAGGCTACACCTTC
>TRBV1|20|NA|NA|TRBJ2-4
CTSSQDRSLSEPPTQNIQYF
TGCACCAGCAGCCAAGATCGATCCCTTTCCGAGCCACCAACCCAAAACATTCAGTACTTC
>TRBV9|15|NA|NA|TRBJ1-4
CASSVGGSTNEKLFF
TGTGCCAGCAGCGTAGGGGGCAGCACTAATGAAAAACTGTTTTTT
>TRBV6-5|12|few|NA|TRBJ1-2
CASARGSYGYTF
TGTGCCAGCGCTAGGGGGAGCTATGGCTACACCTTC
>TRBV29-1|11|many|NA|TRBJ1-1
CSVGLNTEAFF
TGCAGCGTGGGTCTGAACACTGAAGCTTTCTTT
>TRBV5-4|14|NA|TRBD1|TRBJ2-7
CASSATGAVYEQYF
TGTGCCAGCAGTGCTACAGGGGCCGTTTACGAGCAGTACTTC
>TRBV28|14|NA|TRBD2|TRBJ2-1
CASSLPVGGSEQFF
TGTGCCAGCAGTCTTCCCGTGGGGGGGAGTGAGCAGTTCTTC
>TRBV19|15|NA|TRBD2|TRBJ2-7
CASSIGLASSYEQYF
TGTGCCAGTAGTATTGGACTAGCGAGCTCCTACGAGCAGTACTTC
>TRBV5-4|12|NA|NA|TRBJ2-1
CASSLDSPAQFF
TGTGCCAGCAGCTTAGACAGCCCAGCACAGTTCTTC
>TRBV30|15|NA|NA|TRBJ2-7
CAWTRPGSVSYEQYF
TGTGCCTGGACTCGCCCAGGGAGTGTTTCCTACGAGCAGTACTTC
>TRBV29-1|14|NA|NA|TRBJ1-2
CSVEAAIYEHGYTF
TGCAGCGTTGAGGCAGCAATCTACGAGCATGGCTACACCTTC
>TRBV20-1|11|NA|NA|TRBJ1-3
CSGRGGNTIYF
TGCAGCGGAAGGGGTGGAAACACCATATATTTT
>TRBV2|15|NA|NA|TRBJ1-1
CATRVGTTVNTEAFF
TGTGCCACCAGGGTGGGGACTACAGTCAACACTGAAGCTTTCTTT
>TRBV4-1|14|NA|NA|TRBJ1-1
CASSQDKSATEAFF
TGCGCCAGCAGCCAAGATAAGAGTGCCACTGAAGCTTTCTTT
>TRBV14|13|NA|NA|TRBJ2-2
CASRRQATGELFF
TGTGCCAGCAGACGACAAGCCACCGGGGAGCTGTTTTTT
>TRBV9|15|NA|NA|TRBJ1-1
CASSLSGGPGTEAFF
TGTGCCAGCAGCCTCTCGGGGGGGCCTGGGACTGAAGCTTTCTTT
>TRBV19|15|NA|TRBD1|TRBJ2-7
CASRDSSPLAYEQYF
TGTGCCAGCCGGGACAGTTCTCCCCTGGCCTACGAGCAGTACTTC
>TRBV2|15|NA|TRBD2|TRBJ2-1
CASHPSGGAFGEQFF
TGTGCCAGTCACCCTAGCGGGGGGGCCTTTGGTGAGCAGTTCTTC
>TRBV9|13|NA|NA|TRBJ2-3
CASSFGDTDTQYF
TGTGCCAGCAGCTTTGGGGATACAGATACGCAGTATTTT
>TRBV2|15|NA|TRBD1|TRBJ1-3
CASSEERGPGNTIYF
TGTGCCAGCAGTGAGGAGAGGGGGCCTGGAAACACCATATATTTT
>TRBV30|14|NA|NA|TRBJ1-5
CAWSVTGGGQPQHF
TGTGCCTGGAGTGTCACCGGGGGTGGACAGCCCCAGCATTTT
>TRBV30|13|NA|NA|TRBJ1-5
CAWSGNSNQPQHF
TGTGCCTGGAGTGGGAATAGCAATCAGCCCCAGCATTTT
>TRBV2|15|NA|NA|TRBJ1-4
CASSPDRPNNEKLFF
TGTGCCAGCAGCCCGGACCGACCTAATAATGAAAAACTGTTTTTT
>TRBV7-2|12|NA|NA|TRBJ2-7
CASSFTSYEQYF
TGTGCCAGCAGCTTCACGAGCTACGAGCAGTACTTC
>TRBV30|11|NA|TRBD2|TRBJ2-1
CAWRREGEQFF
TGTGCCTGGAGGCGGGAGGGTGAGCAGTTCTTC
>TRBV7-2|15|NA|TRBD2|TRBJ2-7
CASSLSSGNSYEQYF
TGTGCCAGCAGCTTATCGAGCGGGAACTCCTACGAGCAGTACTTC
>TRBV7-2|15|NA|NA|TRBJ2-3
CASKVTSSSTDTQYF
TGTGCCAGCAAAGTCACTAGCTCTAGCACAGATACGCAGTATTTT
>TRBV7-9|16|NA|NA|TRBJ2-3
CASSFGRGARADTQYF
TGTGCCAGCAGCTTTGGAAGAGGGGCGCGGGCAGATACGCAGTATTTT
>TRBV25-1|13|NA|NA|TRBJ1-1
CASSDTENTEAFF
TGTGCCAGCAGTGATACCGAAAACACTGAAGCTTTCTTT